Below are 13 T cell receptor beta chains sequenced from a single sample in a study of cytomegalovirus exposure and HLA in healthy donors. PCR was performed using 60 Vbeta and 13 Jbeta primers. The method was immunoSEQ multiplex PCR; TCRdb's version includes in-frame clones alone and lacks a portion of them. The table lists 98,000 or so clones, about 80% of them singletons. The source material was PBMCs. The receptors stem from a man aged 55 to 69 in good health and CMV-seropositive.

Concerning this clone: Sequence at one end of the junction differs from germline and may be a read error. The chain uses TRBV25-1 and TRBJ2-2; D perhaps matches TRBD2 (7 bases). This CDR3 contains 15 residues. Germline CDR1 is MGHDK and CDR2 is SYGVNS. For the CDR3, the DNA is TGTGCCAGCAGTGAATTCGGGGGGCTGTACCGGGGAGCTGTTTTT. This codes for CASSEFGGLYRGAVF. Together with reference TRBV25-1 and TRBJ2-2, the CDR3 gives the full variable domain: EADIYQTPRYLVIGTGKKITLECSQTMGHDKMYWYQQDPGMELHLIHYSYGVNSTEKGDLSSESTVSRIRTEHFPLTLESARPSHTSQYLCASSEFGGLYRGAVFGEGSRLTVL.

CDR3 region: CASSHRDRGSSGNTIYF. The CDR3 region has the DNA TGTGCCAGTAGTCACCGGGACAGGGGCAGCTCTGGAAACACCATATATTTT. This sequence joins TRBV19 and TRBJ1-3; TRBD1 matches at 10 bases. This CDR3 spans 17 amino acids. Germline V gene data show CDR1 as LNHDA and CDR2 as SQIVND (reference sequence). V was pared by 5 bases and J by 0 bases, with 7 bases of the junction left unmatched.

The rearrangement joins TRBV7-3 to TRBJ1-2; D is possibly TRBD1 (5 bases). CDR1 SGHTA and CDR2 FQGTGA come from the germline V gene. This CDR3 spans 16 amino acids. Trimming removed 5 bases at V and 8 bases at J, with 24 bases between. This CDR3 is CASSPNSDPGIGGYTF. CDR3 nucleotide sequence: TGTGCCAGCAGCCCCAACTCCGACCCAGGGATCGGCGGCTACACCTTC.

This clone has only a few counts. The chain has TRBV21-1 and TRBJ2-7; the table's D call of TRBD1 was not tested on the DNA. TRBV21-1 is labeled a pseudogene. There are 13 residues in the CDR3. The CDR3 protein is CARTWTGHYEQYF. DNA for the CDR3: TGTGCCAGAACTTGGACAGGCCACTACGAGCAGTACTTC.

The chain uses TRBV7-9 and TRBJ1-1, with D hard to call. The CDR3 totals 14 residues. The V end lost 3 bases, the J end lost 1 base, and 9 bases lay between the germline ends. Per the germline V gene, CDR1 is SEHNR and CDR2 is FQNEAQ (reference sequence). The CDR3 protein is CASSFEVPNTEAFF. CDR3 bases: TGTGCCAGCAGCTTTGAGGTCCCGAACACTGAAGCTTTCTTT. The whole variable domain, filled in from reference TRBV7-9 and TRBJ1-1, reads DTGVSQNPRHKITKRGQNVTFRCDPISEHNRLYWYRQTLGQGPEFLTYFQNEAQLEKSRLLSDRFSAERPKGSFSTLEIQRTEQGDSAMYLCASSFEVPNTEAFFGQGTRLTVV.

The count of this clone is one. The chain recombines TRBV29-1 with TRBJ2-1; the match to TRBD2 covers 12 bases. V was pared by 5 bases and J by 10 bases, with 3 bases of the junction left unmatched. The CDR3 loop spans 12 amino acids. Germline V gene data show CDR1 as SQVTM and CDR2 as ANQGSEA. The CDR3 coding sequence is TGCAGCGTTCTGGGGACTAGCGGGGAGCAGTTCTTC. Its protein is CSVLGTSGEQFF.

The rearrangement links TRBV25-1 to TRBJ2-5, with D maybe TRBD2 (6 bases). CDR3 length equals 14 residues. Between the trimmed V and J ends, which lost 6 bases and 5 bases, there was a span of 16 bases. Germline V gives CDR1 MGHDK, CDR2 SYGVNS. CDR3 loop: CASRPLTGVETQYF. DNA of the CDR3: TGTGCCAGCAGGCCCCTCACGGGGGTGGAGACCCAGTACTTC.

V usage is TRBV7-2 and J usage is TRBJ1-2; perhaps TRBD1 as D (6 bases). Between the trimmed V and J ends, which lost 5 bases and 8 bases, there was a span of 24 bases. Germline V gene data show CDR1 as SGHTA and CDR2 as FQGNSA. The CDR3 contains 16 residues. The DNA of the CDR3 is TGTGCCAGCAGCCTGACGGGGAGGGGGAGAGCGGGCGGCTACACCTTC. Translating it yields CASSLTGRGRAGGYTF.

This chain uses TRBV7-6 with TRBJ2-6; 7 bases are a match to TRBD1. The CDR3 length is 16 residues. Germline V gene lookup returns CDR1 SGHVS and CDR2 FNYEAQ. Germline trimming cut 1 base from V and 3 bases from J; bases unmatched to any gene: 3. CDR3 in DNA: TGTGCCAGCAGCTTAGAGGGGGCGGTTGGGGCCAACGTCCTGACTTTC. Translation gives CASSLEGAVGANVLTF.

A few counts support this clone. The chain employs TRBV5-6 and TRBJ1-2; D perhaps matches TRBD1 (6 bases). With 2 bases removed from V and 4 bases from J, the gap between germline ends came to 12 bases. From germline, CDR1 is SGHDT and CDR2 YYEEEE. The CDR3 totals 14 residues. The CDR3 DNA follows: TGTGCCAGCAGCTTACAGGGTAATAGCTATGGCTACACCTTC. Encoded protein: CASSLQGNSYGYTF.

CDR3 sequence: CASSPSPYEQYF. CDR3 DNA: TGTGCCAGCAGCCCGAGTCCCTACGAGCAGTACTTC. V usage is TRBV7-2 and J usage is TRBJ2-7, with D unresolved. Germline CDR1 reads SGHTA; CDR2 reads FQGNSA. This CDR3 spans 12 amino acids. Trimming took off 5 bases at V and 2 bases at J, with 7 bases between the two ends.

The rearrangement links TRBV7-9 to TRBJ1-5; D remains unclear. The CDR3 runs 15 residues. Trimming removed 5 bases from V and 2 bases from J, with 13 bases in between. Germline values: CDR1 SEHNR, CDR2 FQNEAQ (reference sequence). The CDR3 protein is CASSPLSGGNQPQHF. The CDR3 coding sequence is TGTGCCAGCAGCCCACTAAGTGGTGGCAATCAGCCCCAGCATTTT. Based on the CDR3 plus reference TRBV7-9 and TRBJ1-5, the full variable domain is DTGVSQNPRHKITKRGQNVTFRCDPISEHNRLYWYRQTLGQGPEFLTYFQNEAQLEKSRLLSDRFSAERPKGSFSTLEIQRTEQGDSAMYLCASSPLSGGNQPQHFGDGTRLSIL.

The J gene is TRBJ2-5, the V gene TRBV13, with 10 nucleotides matching TRBD2. Unmatched junction bases numbered 9, after V lost 1 base and J lost 4 bases. The germline V gene encodes CDR1 PRHDT and CDR2 FYEKMQ (reference sequence). This CDR3 spans 17 amino acids. CDR3 nucleotide sequence: TGTGCCAGCAGCTTAGTTGGGTTTGCTAGCGGGGGAGAGACCCAGTACTTC. Its translation: CASSLVGFASGGETQYF.